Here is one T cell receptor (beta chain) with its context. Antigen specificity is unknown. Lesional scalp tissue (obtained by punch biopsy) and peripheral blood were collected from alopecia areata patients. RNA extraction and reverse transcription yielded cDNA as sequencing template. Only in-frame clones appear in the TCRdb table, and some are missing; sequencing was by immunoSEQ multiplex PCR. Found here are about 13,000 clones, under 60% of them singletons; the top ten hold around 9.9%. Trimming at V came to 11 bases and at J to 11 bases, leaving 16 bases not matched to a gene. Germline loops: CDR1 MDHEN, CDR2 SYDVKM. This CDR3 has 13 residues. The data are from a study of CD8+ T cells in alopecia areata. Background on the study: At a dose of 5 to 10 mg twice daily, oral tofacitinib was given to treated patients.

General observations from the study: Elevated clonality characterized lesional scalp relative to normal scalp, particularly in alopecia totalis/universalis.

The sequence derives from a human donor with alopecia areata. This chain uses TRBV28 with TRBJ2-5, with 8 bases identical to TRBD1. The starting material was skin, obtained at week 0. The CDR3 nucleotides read TGTGCCGCATCTACAGGGGGAGTCCTAGAGCAGTACTTC. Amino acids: CAASTGGVLEQYF.